This TCR beta chain was identified during a study of identical twins. There are many counts of this clonotype. TCRdb reprocessed the 5' RACE reads with MiXCR, giving one entry per CDR3 protein. The repertoire holds a few hundred thousand distinct CDR3 sequences, with about 8.1% as singletons. The data were also submitted as part of a second study, on yellow fever vaccine responses in identical twins.

Input material: memory (CD45RO+) T cells sorted from blood. The receptor was derived from a young woman in good health.

DNA for the CDR3: TGTGCCAGCAGCTTTAAAGGACAGGGTCAGCCCCAGCATTTT. Residues: CASSFKGQGQPQHF. V is TRBV5-8 and J is TRBJ1-5; 8 positions agree with TRBD1. The V segment lost 2 bases and the J segment 6 bases; nucleotides outside the gene matches: 4. The CDR3 runs 14 residues. Germline-derived CDR1 and CDR2 are SGHTS and YDEGEE.